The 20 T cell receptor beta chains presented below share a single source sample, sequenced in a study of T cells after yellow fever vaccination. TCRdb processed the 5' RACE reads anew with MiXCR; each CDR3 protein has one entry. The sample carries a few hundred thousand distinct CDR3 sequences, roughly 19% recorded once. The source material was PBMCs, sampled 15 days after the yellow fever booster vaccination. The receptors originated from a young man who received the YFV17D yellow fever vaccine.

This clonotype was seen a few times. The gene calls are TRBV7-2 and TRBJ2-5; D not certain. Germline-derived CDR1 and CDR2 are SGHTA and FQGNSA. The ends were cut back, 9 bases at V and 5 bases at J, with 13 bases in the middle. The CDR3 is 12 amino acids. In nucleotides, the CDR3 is TGTGCCAGTGGTCTGGTAACGGAGACCCAGTACTTC. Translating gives CASGLVTETQYF.

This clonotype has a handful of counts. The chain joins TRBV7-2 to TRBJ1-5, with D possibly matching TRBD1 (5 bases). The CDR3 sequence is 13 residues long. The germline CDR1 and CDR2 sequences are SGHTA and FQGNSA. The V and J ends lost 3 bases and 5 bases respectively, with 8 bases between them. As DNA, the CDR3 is TGTGCCAGCAGCTTTACGACAGATCAGCCCCAGCATTTT. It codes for CASSFTTDQPQHF.

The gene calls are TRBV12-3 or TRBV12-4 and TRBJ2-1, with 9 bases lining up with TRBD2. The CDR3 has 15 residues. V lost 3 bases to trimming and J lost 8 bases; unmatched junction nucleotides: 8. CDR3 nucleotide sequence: TGTGCCAGCAGTTTGGTTAGCGGGAGTCTCTATGAGCAGTTCTTC. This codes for CASSLVSGSLYEQFF.

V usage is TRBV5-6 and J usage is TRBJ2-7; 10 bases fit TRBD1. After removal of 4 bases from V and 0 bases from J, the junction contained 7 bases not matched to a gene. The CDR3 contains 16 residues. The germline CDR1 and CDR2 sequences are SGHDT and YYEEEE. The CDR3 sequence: CASSPRDRGGSYEQYF. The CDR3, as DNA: TGTGCCAGCAGCCCTAGGGACAGGGGAGGCTCCTACGAGCAGTACTTC.

The CDR3 DNA reads TGCGCCAGCAGCCAGAAACTAGCGGGCCGCACAGATACGCAGTATTTT. Translation: CASSQKLAGRTDTQYF. The chain couples TRBV4-3 to TRBJ2-3; TRBD2 matches 9 bases. Per germline, CDR1 LGHNA and CDR2 YSLEER. The CDR3 contains 16 residues. J was trimmed by 1 base and V by 3 bases; bases with no gene match: 5.

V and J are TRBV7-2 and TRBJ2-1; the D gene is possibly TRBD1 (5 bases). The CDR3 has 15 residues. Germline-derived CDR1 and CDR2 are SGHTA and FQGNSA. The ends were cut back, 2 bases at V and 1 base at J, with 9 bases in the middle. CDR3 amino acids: CASSLNPGSYNEQFF. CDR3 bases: TGTGCCAGCAGCTTAAACCCAGGGTCCTACAATGAGCAGTTCTTC. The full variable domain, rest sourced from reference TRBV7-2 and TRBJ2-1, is GAGVSQSPSNKVTEKGKDVELRCDPISGHTALYWYRQSLGQGLEFLIYFQGNSAPDKSGLPSDRFSAERTGGSVSTLTIQRTQQEDSAVYLCASSLNPGSYNEQFFGPGTRLTVL.

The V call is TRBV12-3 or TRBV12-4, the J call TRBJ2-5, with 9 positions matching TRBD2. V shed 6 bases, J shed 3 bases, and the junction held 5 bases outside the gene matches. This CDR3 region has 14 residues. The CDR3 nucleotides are TGTGCCAGCAGGCTGACTAGCGGTAAAGAGACCCAGTACTTC. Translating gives CASRLTSGKETQYF.

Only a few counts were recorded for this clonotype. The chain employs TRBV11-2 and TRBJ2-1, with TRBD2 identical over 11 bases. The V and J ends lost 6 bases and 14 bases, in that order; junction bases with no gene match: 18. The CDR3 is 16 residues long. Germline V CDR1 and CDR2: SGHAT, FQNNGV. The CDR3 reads CASSSWMTSGNVLKFF. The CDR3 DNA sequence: TGTGCCAGCAGTTCCTGGATGACTAGCGGGAATGTTCTGAAGTTCTTC.

The CDR3 DNA reads TGTGCCAGCAGCCCCCAGGACATTCAGTACTTC. The encoded protein is CASSPQDIQYF. The chain couples TRBV7-9 to TRBJ2-4; no definite D call. The V and J ends lost 5 bases and 8 bases respectively, with 7 bases between them. Per germline, CDR1 SEHNR and CDR2 FQNEAQ (reference sequence). The CDR3 totals 11 residues.

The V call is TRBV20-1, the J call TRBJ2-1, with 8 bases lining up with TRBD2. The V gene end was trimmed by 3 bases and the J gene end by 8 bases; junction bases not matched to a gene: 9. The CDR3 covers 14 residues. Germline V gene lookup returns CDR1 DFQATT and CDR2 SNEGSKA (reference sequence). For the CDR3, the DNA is TGCAGTGCTAGCACGGCGGGAGGAGTTGATGAGCAGTTCTTC. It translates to CSASTAGGVDEQFF.

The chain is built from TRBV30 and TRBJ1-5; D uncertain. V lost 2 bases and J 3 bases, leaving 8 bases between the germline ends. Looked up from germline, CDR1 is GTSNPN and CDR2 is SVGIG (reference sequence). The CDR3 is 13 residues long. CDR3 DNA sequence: TGTGCCTGGAGTTTGGCCTTCAATCAGCCCCAGCATTTT. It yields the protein CAWSLAFNQPQHF. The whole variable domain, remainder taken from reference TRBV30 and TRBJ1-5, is SQTIHQWPATLVQPVGSPLSLECTVEGTSNPNLYWYRQAAGRGLQLLFYSVGIGQISSEVPQNLSASRPQDRQFILSSKKLLLSDSGFYLCAWSLAFNQPQHFGDGTRLSIL.

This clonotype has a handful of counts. CDR3 sequence: CASRTNNEQFF. The CDR3 bases are TGTGCCAGCAGAACTAACAATGAGCAGTTCTTC. This chain uses TRBV7-2 with TRBJ2-1; no firm D call. With 6 bases removed from V and 5 bases from J, the gap between germline ends came to 5 bases. The CDR3 is 11 residues long. CDR1 and CDR2 (germline): SGHTA, FQGNSA.

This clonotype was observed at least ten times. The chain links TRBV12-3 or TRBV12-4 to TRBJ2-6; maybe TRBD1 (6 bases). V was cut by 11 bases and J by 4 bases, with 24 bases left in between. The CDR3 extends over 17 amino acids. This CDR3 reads CASSPDRVFGGANVLTF. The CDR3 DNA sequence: TGTGCCTCCAGCCCGGACAGAGTTTTTGGGGGGGCCAACGTCCTGACTTTC.

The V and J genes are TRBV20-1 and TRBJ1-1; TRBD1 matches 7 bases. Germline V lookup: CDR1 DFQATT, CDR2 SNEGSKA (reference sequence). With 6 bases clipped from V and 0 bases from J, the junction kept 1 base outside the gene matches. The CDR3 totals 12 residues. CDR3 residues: CSAGTVNTEAFF. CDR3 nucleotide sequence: TGCAGTGCCGGGACAGTGAACACTGAAGCTTTCTTT.

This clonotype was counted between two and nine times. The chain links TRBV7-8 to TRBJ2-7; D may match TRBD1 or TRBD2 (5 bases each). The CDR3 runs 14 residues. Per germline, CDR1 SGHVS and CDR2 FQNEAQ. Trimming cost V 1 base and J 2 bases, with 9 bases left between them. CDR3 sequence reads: CASSLEKGPYEQYF. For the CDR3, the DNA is TGTGCCAGCAGCTTAGAAAAGGGACCCTACGAGCAGTACTTC. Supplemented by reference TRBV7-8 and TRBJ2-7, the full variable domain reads GAGVSQSPRYKVAKRGQDVALRCDPISGHVSLFWYQQALGQGPEFLTYFQNEAQLDKSGLPSDRFFAERPEGSVSTLKIQRTQQEDSAVYLCASSLEKGPYEQYFGPGTRLTVT.

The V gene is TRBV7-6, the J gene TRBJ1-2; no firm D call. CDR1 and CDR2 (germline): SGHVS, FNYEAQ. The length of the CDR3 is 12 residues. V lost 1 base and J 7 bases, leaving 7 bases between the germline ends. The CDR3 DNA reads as TGTGCCAGCAGCTTAGATGGGTCTGGCTACACCTTC. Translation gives CASSLDGSGYTF.

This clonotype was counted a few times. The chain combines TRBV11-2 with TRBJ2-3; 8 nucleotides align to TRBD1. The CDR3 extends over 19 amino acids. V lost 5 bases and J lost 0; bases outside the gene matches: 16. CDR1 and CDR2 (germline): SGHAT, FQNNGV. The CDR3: CASSRRGPGFGASTDTQYF. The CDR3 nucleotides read TGTGCCAGCAGCCGCAGGGGGCCAGGATTTGGGGCTAGCACAGATACGCAGTATTTT.

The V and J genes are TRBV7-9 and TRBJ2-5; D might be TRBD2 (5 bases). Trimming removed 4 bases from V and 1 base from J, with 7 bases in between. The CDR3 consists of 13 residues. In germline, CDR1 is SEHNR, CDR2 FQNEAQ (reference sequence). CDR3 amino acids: CASSSGIQETQYF. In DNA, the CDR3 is TGTGCCAGCAGCTCCGGGATCCAAGAGACCCAGTACTTC. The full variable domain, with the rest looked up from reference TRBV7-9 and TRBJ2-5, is DTGVSQNPRHKITKRGQNVTFRCDPISEHNRLYWYRQTLGQGPEFLTYFQNEAQLEKSRLLSDRFSAERPKGSFSTLEIQRTEQGDSAMYLCASSSGIQETQYFGPGTRLLVL.

DNA for the CDR3: TGTGCCAGCGGCGCGATGGGACTAGCGAACAATGAGCAGTTCTTC. It codes for CASGAMGLANNEQFF. The rearrangement joins TRBV7-2 to TRBJ2-1, with 10 bases identical to TRBD2. The CDR3 runs to 15 residues. The V segment lost 8 bases and the J segment 5 bases; nucleotides outside the gene matches: 9. In germline, CDR1 is SGHTA, CDR2 FQGNSA.

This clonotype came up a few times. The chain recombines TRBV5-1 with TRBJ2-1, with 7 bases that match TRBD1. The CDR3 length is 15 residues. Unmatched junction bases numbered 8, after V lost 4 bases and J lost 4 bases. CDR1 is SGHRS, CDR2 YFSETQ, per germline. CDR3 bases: TGCGCCAGCAGCCAAACAGGGGAACAATACAATGAGCAGTTCTTC. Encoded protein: CASSQTGEQYNEQFF.